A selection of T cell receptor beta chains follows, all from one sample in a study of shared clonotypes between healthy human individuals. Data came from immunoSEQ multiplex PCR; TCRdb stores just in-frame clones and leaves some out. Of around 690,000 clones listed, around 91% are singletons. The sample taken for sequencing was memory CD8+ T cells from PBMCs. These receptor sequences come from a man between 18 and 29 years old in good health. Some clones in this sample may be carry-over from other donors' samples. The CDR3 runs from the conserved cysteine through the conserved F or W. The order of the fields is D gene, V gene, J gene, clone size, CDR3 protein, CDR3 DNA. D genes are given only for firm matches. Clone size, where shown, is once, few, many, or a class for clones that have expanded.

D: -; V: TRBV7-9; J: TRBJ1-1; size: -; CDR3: CASSLPGLSSVVAFF; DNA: TGTGCCAGCAGCTTACCAGGGTTATCTAGTGTCGTTGCTTTCTTT
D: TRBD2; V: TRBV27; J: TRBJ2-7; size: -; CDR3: CASSPGGRAGVYEQYF; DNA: TGTGCCAGCAGTCCGGGGGGGAGAGCGGGAGTTTACGAGCAGTACTTC
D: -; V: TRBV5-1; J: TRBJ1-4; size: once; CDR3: CASRTGRGKLFF; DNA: TGCGCCAGCAGGACTGGAAGGGGTAAACTGTTTTTT
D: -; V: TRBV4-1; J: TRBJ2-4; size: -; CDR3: CASSQRETRDKNIQYF; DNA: TGCGCCAGCAGCCAAAGGGAAACTCGGGACAAAAACATTCAGTACTTC
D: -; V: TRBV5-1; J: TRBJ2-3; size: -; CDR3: CASGDPAGDTQYF; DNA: TGCGCCAGCGGAGACCCAGCGGGAGATACGCAGTATTTT
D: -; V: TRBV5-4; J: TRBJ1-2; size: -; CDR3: CASSLVSGWDGYTF; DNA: TGTGCCAGCAGCTTGGTTTCAGGGTGGGATGGCTACACCTTC
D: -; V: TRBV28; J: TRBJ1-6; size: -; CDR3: CASSLGVLFDSPLHF; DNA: TGTGCCAGCAGTTTGGGGGTGTTGTTTGATTCACCCCTCCACTTT
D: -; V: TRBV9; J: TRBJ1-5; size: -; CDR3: CASSEGTGIHQPQHF; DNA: TGTGCCAGCAGCGAGGGGACGGGGATCCATCAGCCCCAGCATTTT
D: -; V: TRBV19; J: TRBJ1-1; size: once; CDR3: CASSRKGGLNTEAFF; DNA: TGTGCCAGTAGCCGTAAAGGGGGATTGAACACTGAAGCTTTCTTT
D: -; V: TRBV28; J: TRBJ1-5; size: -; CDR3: CASRKSSNQPQHF; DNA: TGTGCCAGCAGGAAAAGTTCGAATCAGCCCCAGCATTTT
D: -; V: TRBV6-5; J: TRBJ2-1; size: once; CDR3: CASSHLRKREDEQFF; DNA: TGTGCCAGCAGTCACCTCCGAAAGAGGGAGGATGAGCAGTTCTTC
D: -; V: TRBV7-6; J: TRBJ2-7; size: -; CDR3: CASSLAPVKYEQYF; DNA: TGTGCCAGCAGCTTAGCCCCAGTGAAGTACGAGCAGTACTTC
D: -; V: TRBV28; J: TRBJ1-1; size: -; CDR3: CASSSDSSNTEAFF; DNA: TGTGCCAGCAGTTCGGACAGTTCGAACACTGAAGCTTTCTTT
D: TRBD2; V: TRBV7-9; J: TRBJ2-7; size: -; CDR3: CASSQREWVYEQYF; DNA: TGTGCCAGCAGCCAGCGGGAGTGGGTCTACGAGCAGTACTTC
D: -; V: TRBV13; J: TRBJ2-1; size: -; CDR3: CASSSLYNEQFF; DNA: TGTGCCAGCAGCTCTCTGTACAATGAGCAGTTCTTC
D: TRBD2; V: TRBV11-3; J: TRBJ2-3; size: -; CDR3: CASSLGLAEHTDTQYF; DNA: TGTGCCAGCAGCTTAGGACTAGCGGAACACACAGATACGCAGTATTTT
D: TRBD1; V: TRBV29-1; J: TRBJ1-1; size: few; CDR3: CSVPTGTEAFF; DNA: TGCAGCGTTCCGACAGGGACTGAAGCTTTCTTT
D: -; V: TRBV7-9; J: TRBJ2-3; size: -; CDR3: CASSFRAQATDTQYF; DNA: TGTGCCAGCAGCTTTCGGGCCCAAGCCACAGATACGCAGTATTTT
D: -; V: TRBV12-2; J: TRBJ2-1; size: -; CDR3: CASRPRPGLAGNSYNEQFF; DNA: TGTGCAAGTCGCCCAAGGCCTGGACTAGCGGGAAACTCCTACAATGAGCAGTTCTTC
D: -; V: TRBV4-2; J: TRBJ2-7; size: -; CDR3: CASSQEGQNSYEQYF; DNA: TGTGCCAGCAGCCAAGAAGGCCAGAATTCCTACGAGCAGTACTTC
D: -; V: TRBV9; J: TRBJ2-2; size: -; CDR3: CASSEDQGTGELFF; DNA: TGTGCCAGCAGCGAAGATCAGGGAACCGGGGAGCTGTTTTTT
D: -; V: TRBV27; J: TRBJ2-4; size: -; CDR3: CASSLRIEGIQYF; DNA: TGTGCCAGCAGTTTAAGGATCGAGGGCATTCAGTACTTC
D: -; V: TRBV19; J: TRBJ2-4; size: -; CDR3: CASSPSSGTRAKNIQYF; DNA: TGTGCCAGTAGTCCCAGCTCCGGGACCAGGGCCAAAAACATTCAGTACTTC
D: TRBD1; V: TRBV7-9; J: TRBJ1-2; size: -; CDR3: CASSSLTGLGLNYGYTF; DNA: TGTGCCAGCAGCTCTTTGACAGGGCTGGGTCTTAACTATGGCTACACCTTC
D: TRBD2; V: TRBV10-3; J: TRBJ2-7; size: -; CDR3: CAISRFPDPGTSGNWYEQYF; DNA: TGTGCCATCAGTAGGTTCCCGGACCCTGGGACTAGCGGGAATTGGTACGAGCAGTACTTC
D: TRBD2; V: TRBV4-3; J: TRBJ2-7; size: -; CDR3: CASSLRTSGYEQYF; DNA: TGCGCCAGCAGCCTTCGGACTAGCGGTTACGAGCAGTACTTC